This TCR beta chain was documented in a study of glioma-infiltrating T cells. The sample holds a few counts of this clonotype. Its target is unknown. In germline, CDR1 is LNHDA, CDR2 SQIVND (reference sequence). The CDR3 loop spans 13 amino acids. V lost 4 bases and J lost 2; bases outside the gene matches: 1. Using RNA template, CDR3s of TCR alpha and beta were amplified with iRepertoire arm-PCR. TCRdb fed the multiplex PCR reads into MiXCR, producing one record per CDR3 protein. The sample contains under 200,000 distinct CDR3 sequences, approximately 40% of which appear only once. Study-wide findings and caveats: Tissue-blood divergence was below expectation in non-neoplastic patients, above in gliomas.

The sequenced sample consisted of glioma tissue, nonneoplastic brain tissue, or PBMCs (not recorded which). This sequence was found in a human donor with low-grade glioma or glioblastoma, undergoing nonglioma brain surgery, or in good health (not recorded which). The chain joins TRBV19 to TRBJ2-7; 8 bases agree with TRBD1. CDR3 in DNA: TGTGCCAGTAGTAAGGACAGGGCCTACGAGCAGTACTTC. Amino acids: CASSKDRAYEQYF.